A selection of T cell receptor beta chains follows, all from one sample in a study of blood T cell repertoires in COVID-19. Libraries were prepared by immunoSEQ multiplex PCR; TCRdb keeps only in-frame clonotypes and omits some of them. Of roughly 350,000 clones in the sample, over 75% were seen once. Sample: peripheral blood. These receptors were collected from a woman between 50 and 59 years old with active or convalescent COVID-19. Both conserved end residues are part of each CDR3. The D gene is left open where the match is weak. Clone size appears in some rows only: once, few, many, or a class for an expanded clone.

v_call	j_call	d_call	clone_size	cdr3_nt	cdr3_aa
TRBV28	TRBJ1-5	NA	NA	TGTGCCAGCAATGAACGGTGGCAGCCCCAGCATTTT	CASNERWQPQHF
TRBV30	TRBJ1-1	NA	NA	TGTGCCTGGAGTGGTTCAGGGAGGACTGAAGCTTTCTTT	CAWSGSGRTEAFF
TRBV7-3	TRBJ1-1	NA	NA	TGTGCCAGCAGCTCTAAATCGGGGGGCATGAACACTGAAGCTTTCTTT	CASSSKSGGMNTEAFF
TRBV13	TRBJ2-7	NA	NA	TGTGCCAGCAGCTTAAAACAGGGACACGAGCAGTACTTC	CASSLKQGHEQYF
TRBV5-1	TRBJ1-5	NA	NA	TGCGCCAGCAGCGCAGATCCAGGAACCAATCAGCCCCAGCATTTT	CASSADPGTNQPQHF
TRBV25-1	TRBJ1-4	NA	NA	TGTGCCAGCAGTGAATATAGGGGGGGGATTGAAAAACTGTTTTTT	CASSEYRGGIEKLFF
TRBV7-2	TRBJ1-5	TRBD1	once	TGTGCCAGCAGCTTCGACAGGGCTGGCAATCAGCCCCAGCATTTT	CASSFDRAGNQPQHF
TRBV7-2	TRBJ2-7	NA	NA	TGTGCCAGCAGCCCCCGCGTTTCTTTGGAGCAGTACTTC	CASSPRVSLEQYF
TRBV9	TRBJ2-7	NA	NA	TGTGCCAGCAGCGTATTCCCCTCAGGGGCGAACGAGCAGTACTTC	CASSVFPSGANEQYF
TRBV10-3	TRBJ1-1	NA	NA	TGTGCCATCAGTGGGGGGGGAGGCTGGACTGAAGCTTTCTTT	CAISGGGGWTEAFF
TRBV3-1/TRBV3-2	TRBJ2-4	TRBD2	NA	TGTGCCAGCACACCGGGACTAGCGACCAAAAACATTCAGTACTTC	CASTPGLATKNIQYF
TRBV20-1	TRBJ2-7	NA	NA	TGCAGTGCTAGTGACGGGACCTACGAGCAGTACTTC	CSASDGTYEQYF
TRBV7-2	TRBJ2-3	TRBD1	NA	TGTGCCAGCAGCCCCGACAGGGGGCGAGATACGCAGTATTTT	CASSPDRGRDTQYF
TRBV28	TRBJ1-1	TRBD1	NA	TGTGCCAGCAGTCCAGGGGGCAGCGTCACTGAAGCTTTCTTT	CASSPGGSVTEAFF
TRBV7-3	TRBJ2-3	TRBD1	once	TGTGCCAGCAGCTTAAGGGTTAATACCGGGACAGGGAAGACAGATACGCAGTATTTT	CASSLRVNTGTGKTDTQYF
TRBV5-5	TRBJ2-5	TRBD1	NA	TGTGCCAGCAGCTCGGGACAGGGAGTCGAGACCCAGTACTTC	CASSSGQGVETQYF
TRBV18	TRBJ1-6	TRBD1	NA	TGTGCCAGCTCACCAAACAGGGACAGGGGGGTTTCACCCCTCCACTTT	CASSPNRDRGVSPLHF
TRBV28	TRBJ2-7	TRBD2	NA	TGTGCCAGCAACCCACTAGCGGGCTCCTACGAGCAGTACTTC	CASNPLAGSYEQYF
TRBV6-2/TRBV6-3	TRBJ2-5	TRBD2	NA	TGTGCCAGCAGCCGCCTAGCGGGAGAGGCCCAGTACTTC	CASSRLAGEAQYF
TRBV5-4	TRBJ1-2	NA	NA	TGTGCCAGCACCTTGGGGCAGGGCAGCTATGGCTACACCTTC	CASTLGQGSYGYTF
TRBV30	TRBJ1-3	NA	NA	TGTGCCTGGTCGTTGTCGCGGGGATCTGGAAACACCATATATTTT	CAWSLSRGSGNTIYF
TRBV30	TRBJ2-7	TRBD1	NA	TGTGCCTGGAGTGTAAGTCTGGGACAGGGGTACGAGCAGTACTTC	CAWSVSLGQGYEQYF
TRBV5-1	TRBJ2-2	NA	NA	TGCGCCAGCAGCTTGGGACAGGCTTTACGGGGGGAGCTGTTTTTT	CASSLGQALRGELFF
TRBV5-1	TRBJ2-1	TRBD2	NA	TGCGCCAGCAGCTCGGGGACTAGCTCCTACAATGAGCAGTTCTTC	CASSSGTSSYNEQFF
TRBV7-2	TRBJ2-7	TRBD2	few	TGTGCCAGCAGCTTAGTCTGGACGGGGGGTGTTAACGAGCAGTACTTC	CASSLVWTGGVNEQYF
TRBV18	TRBJ1-1	NA	NA	TGTGCCAGCTCACCGGGACAAATGAACACTGAAGCTTTCTTT	CASSPGQMNTEAFF
TRBV27	TRBJ1-2	NA	NA	TGTGCCAGCAGTTTTCGGGCTAACTATGGCTACACCTTC	CASSFRANYGYTF
TRBV7-9	TRBJ1-1	NA	once	TGTGCCAGCAGCCATTCAGACACCCCGAGCACTGAAGCTTTCTTT	CASSHSDTPSTEAFF
TRBV28	TRBJ2-7	TRBD1	few	TGTGCCAGCAGCTTCCTGACAGGGGTCAGAGTCAACGAGCAGTACTTC	CASSFLTGVRVNEQYF
TRBV27	TRBJ1-6	NA	NA	TGTGCCAGCAGTTCTAACAGGGAAAATTCACCCCTCCACTTT	CASSSNRENSPLHF
TRBV11-1	TRBJ1-1	NA	NA	TGTGCCAGCAGCATACATACGAACACTGAAGCTTTCTTT	CASSIHTNTEAFF
TRBV12-3/TRBV12-4	TRBJ2-7	TRBD2	once	TGTGCCAGCGGGACTAGCGGATCCTACGAGCAGTACTTC	CASGTSGSYEQYF
TRBV7-3	TRBJ1-2	NA	NA	TGTGCCAGCAGCCCTGACAGGAACTATGGCTACACCTTC	CASSPDRNYGYTF
TRBV5-1	TRBJ2-3	NA	once	TGCGCCAGCAGCTCACACAGCGGAGGGGCAACAGATACGCAGTATTTT	CASSSHSGGATDTQYF
TRBV10-3	TRBJ2-1	TRBD2	once	TGTGCCATCAGTGAGACTAGCGGGGGGAACAATGAGCAGTTCTTC	CAISETSGGNNEQFF
TRBV5-1	TRBJ2-1	TRBD2	NA	TGCGCCAGCAGCTTGTCGATAGCGGGAGTCAATGAGCAGTTCTTC	CASSLSIAGVNEQFF
TRBV5-6	TRBJ1-2	NA	NA	TGTGCCAGCAGCCCCACCTACAGGGATGGCTATGGCTACACCTTC	CASSPTYRDGYGYTF
TRBV5-4	TRBJ1-1	NA	NA	TGTGCCAGCAGCCAAGGAACAGTTACCACTGAAGCTTTCTTT	CASSQGTVTTEAFF
TRBV6-5	TRBJ2-2	NA	NA	TGTGCCAGCAGTTATTCGGACAGAAACACCGGGGAGCTGTTTTTT	CASSYSDRNTGELFF
TRBV5-1	TRBJ1-2	NA	NA	TGCGCCAGCAGCCGGGGGGTAAAAGAAAACTATGGCTACACCTTC	CASSRGVKENYGYTF
TRBV7-3	TRBJ1-2	TRBD1	few	TGTGCCAGCAGCTCCTCGACAGGGGGGAACCATGGCTACACCTTC	CASSSSTGGNHGYTF
TRBV7-9	TRBJ1-4	TRBD1	NA	TGTGCCAGCAGCATCGACAGGGACCTTAATGAAAAACTGTTTTTT	CASSIDRDLNEKLFF
TRBV29-1	TRBJ1-1	NA	once	TGCAGCGTTGTAAGGGGAGGGGTCACTGAAGCTTTCTTT	CSVVRGGVTEAFF
TRBV4-2	TRBJ1-3	NA	NA	TGTGCCAGCAGCCAAGAAAGCATATTAGCCAGGGGACGGGTCTCTGGAAACACCATATATTTT	CASSQESILARGRVSGNTIYF
TRBV11-2	TRBJ2-3	TRBD1	NA	TGTGCCAGCAGCTCGACAGGGCGGGTAGTTTCTCCAGATACGCAGTATTTT	CASSSTGRVVSPDTQYF
TRBV2	TRBJ2-3	TRBD1	NA	TGTGCCAGCAGTGAAGGCTGGACAGGGAGGACCACAGATACGCAGTATTTT	CASSEGWTGRTTDTQYF
TRBV28	TRBJ1-2	TRBD1	NA	TGTGCCAGCAGTCCGACAGGGCGTGGCTACACCTTC	CASSPTGRGYTF
TRBV15	TRBJ1-2	NA	NA	TGTGCCACCAGCAGCGGGGGGGAGAACTATGGCTACACCTTC	CATSSGGENYGYTF
TRBV29-1	TRBJ2-5	NA	NA	TGCAGCGCTTTATCCGAGGCCCAGTACTTC	CSALSEAQYF
TRBV6-5	TRBJ2-2	NA	NA	TGTGCCAGCAGTTACTCGGGACACGGGAACACCGGGGAGCTGTTTTTT	CASSYSGHGNTGELFF
TRBV5-4	TRBJ1-1	TRBD1	NA	TGTGCCAGCAGCATACAGGGGATATCCTTGAACACTGAAGCTTTCTTT	CASSIQGISLNTEAFF
TRBV15	TRBJ2-7	TRBD1	NA	TGTGCCACCAGCCCCCGGGACAGGTTCGCCTACGAGCAGTACTTC	CATSPRDRFAYEQYF
TRBV18	TRBJ1-1	NA	NA	TGTGCCAGCTCACCACCGAGGGGGACGAACACTGAAGCTTTCTTT	CASSPPRGTNTEAFF
TRBV7-2	TRBJ1-1	NA	NA	TGTGCCAGCAGCCGGAGGGTTTTCGTTGAAGCTTTCTTT	CASSRRVFVEAFF
TRBV6-5	TRBJ1-1	TRBD1	NA	TGTGCCAGCAGTTACTCGGGGGACAGGGACACTGAAGCTTTCTTT	CASSYSGDRDTEAFF
TRBV5-1	TRBJ2-1	TRBD1	NA	TGCGCCAGCAGCTCTGGACAGGGGACGTACAATGAGCAGTTCTTC	CASSSGQGTYNEQFF
TRBV3-1/TRBV3-2	TRBJ2-3	NA	once	TGTGCCAGCAGCCAAGAGGGGAGTGGTTGGGGGCACACAGATACGCAGTATTTT	CASSQEGSGWGHTDTQYF
TRBV5-1	TRBJ2-2	NA	NA	TGCGCCAGCAGCTTCAGGGTCTCGAACACCGGGGAGCTGTTTTTT	CASSFRVSNTGELFF
TRBV7-2	TRBJ2-2	NA	NA	TGTGCCAGCAGCTTAGGGGGGCTGGGAAGGTCCGGGGAGCTGTTTTTT	CASSLGGLGRSGELFF
TRBV6-5	TRBJ1-2	TRBD1	NA	TGTGCCAGCAGTCCACAGGGGTTTGGCTACACCTTC	CASSPQGFGYTF